The TCR beta chain described here comes from a study of blood T cell repertoires in COVID-19. Study-wide background: Sources were T cells, B-cell-depleted T cells, or PBMCs; the material itself was cDNA or gDNA.

Trimming at V came to 5 bases and at J to 0 bases, leaving 9 bases not matched to a gene. CDR1 is LNHDA, CDR2 SQIVND, per germline (reference sequence). The CDR3 is 18 amino acids. This clone was seen only once. Grouping used clinical history reported by participants in a survey and questionnaire. Recovery meant two consecutive negative NP/OP PCR tests, professional clearance, or resolved symptoms. In the original analysis: Estimates of nucleated cell counts were drawn from the amplification of reference gene primers. The data were produced by immunoSEQ multiplex PCR, yet TCRdb's version contains in-frame clones alone and is incomplete. The DNA gave D and trimming, while V, J and clone size come from that table. The data show 180,000 or so clones, 70% to 85% seen once.

The chain combines TRBV19 with TRBJ2-6; the match to TRBD1 covers 8 bases. The source material was PBMCs or T cells enriched from blood (not recorded which). The sequence came from a middle-aged man who had recovered from COVID-19. In DNA form, the CDR3 reads TGTGCCAGTAGTCGTACAGGGGGTGCCTCCTCTGGGGCCAACGTCCTGACTTTC. Protein: CASSRTGGASSGANVLTF.